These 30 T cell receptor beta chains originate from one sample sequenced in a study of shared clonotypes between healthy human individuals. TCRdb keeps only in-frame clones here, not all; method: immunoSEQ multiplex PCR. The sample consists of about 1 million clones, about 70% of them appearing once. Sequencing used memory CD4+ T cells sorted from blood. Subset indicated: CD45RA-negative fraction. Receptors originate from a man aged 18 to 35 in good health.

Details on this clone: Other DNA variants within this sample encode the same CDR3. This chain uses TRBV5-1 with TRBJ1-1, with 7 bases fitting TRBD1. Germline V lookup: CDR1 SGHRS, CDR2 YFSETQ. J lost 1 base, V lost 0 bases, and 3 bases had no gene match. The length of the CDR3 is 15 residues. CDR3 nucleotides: TGCGCCAGCAGCTTGGTAGACAGGGAGAACACTGAAGCTTTCTTT. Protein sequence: CASSLVDRENTEAFF.

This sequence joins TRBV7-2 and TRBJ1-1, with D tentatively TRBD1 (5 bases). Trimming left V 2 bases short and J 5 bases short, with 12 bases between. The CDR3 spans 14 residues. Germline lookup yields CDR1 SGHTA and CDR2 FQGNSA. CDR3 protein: CASSLQGSRTEAFF. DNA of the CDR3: TGTGCCAGCAGCTTACAGGGTTCCCGGACTGAAGCTTTCTTT.

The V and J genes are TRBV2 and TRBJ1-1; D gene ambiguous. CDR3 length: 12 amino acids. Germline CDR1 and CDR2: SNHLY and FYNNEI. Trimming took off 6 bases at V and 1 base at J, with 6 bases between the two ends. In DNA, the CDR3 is TGTGCCAGCAGAGGAACGAACACTGAAGCTTTCTTT. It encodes CASRGTNTEAFF.

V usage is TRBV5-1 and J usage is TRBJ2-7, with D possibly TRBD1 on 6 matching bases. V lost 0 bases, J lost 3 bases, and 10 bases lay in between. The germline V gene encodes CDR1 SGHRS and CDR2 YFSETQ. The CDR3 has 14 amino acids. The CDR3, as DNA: TGCGCCAGCAGCTTGGACAGGGACCTCTACGAGCAGTACTTC. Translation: CASSLDRDLYEQYF.

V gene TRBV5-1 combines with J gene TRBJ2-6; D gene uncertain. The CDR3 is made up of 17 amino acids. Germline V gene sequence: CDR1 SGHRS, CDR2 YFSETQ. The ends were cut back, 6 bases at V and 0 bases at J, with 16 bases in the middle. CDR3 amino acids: CASTASLPSSGANVLTF. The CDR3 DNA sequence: TGCGCCAGCACCGCCTCACTACCATCCTCTGGGGCCAACGTCCTGACTTTC.

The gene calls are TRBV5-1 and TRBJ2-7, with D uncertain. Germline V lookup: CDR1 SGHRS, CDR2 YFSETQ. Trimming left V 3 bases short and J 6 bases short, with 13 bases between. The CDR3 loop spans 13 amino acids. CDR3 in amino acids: CASSSPNGAEQYF. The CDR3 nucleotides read TGCGCCAGCAGCTCCCCTAACGGAGCCGAGCAGTACTTC.

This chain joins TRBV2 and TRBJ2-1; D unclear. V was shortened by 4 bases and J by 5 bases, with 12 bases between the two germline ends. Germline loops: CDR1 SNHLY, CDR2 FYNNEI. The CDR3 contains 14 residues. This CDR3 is CASSGVAYNNEQFF. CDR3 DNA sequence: TGTGCCAGCAGTGGTGTAGCCTACAACAATGAGCAGTTCTTC.

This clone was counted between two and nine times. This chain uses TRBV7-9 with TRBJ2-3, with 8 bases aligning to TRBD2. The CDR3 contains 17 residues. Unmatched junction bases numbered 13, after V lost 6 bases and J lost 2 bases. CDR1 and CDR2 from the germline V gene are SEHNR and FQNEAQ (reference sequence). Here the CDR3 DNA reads TGTGCCAGCAGTAGCGGGACAACGTTAGGGGCCACAGATACGCAGTATTTT. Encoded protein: CASSSGTTLGATDTQYF.

The CDR3 nucleotides are TGCGCCAGCAGCTTGGAGATGGGCACCTACGAGCAGTACTTC. The encoded protein is CASSLEMGTYEQYF. The rearrangement joins TRBV5-1 to TRBJ2-7; D is ambiguous. Trimming stripped 0 bases from V and 2 bases from J, with 9 bases between. CDR3 length: 14 amino acids. Germline assignment: CDR1 SGHRS and CDR2 YFSETQ.

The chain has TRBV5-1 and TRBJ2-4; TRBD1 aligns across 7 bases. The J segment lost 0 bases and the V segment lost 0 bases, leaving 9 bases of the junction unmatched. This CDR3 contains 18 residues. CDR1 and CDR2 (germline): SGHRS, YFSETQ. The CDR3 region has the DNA TGCGCCAGCAGCTTGGTCCGGGACAGCGACTTAGCCAAAAACATTCAGTACTTC. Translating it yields CASSLVRDSDLAKNIQYF.

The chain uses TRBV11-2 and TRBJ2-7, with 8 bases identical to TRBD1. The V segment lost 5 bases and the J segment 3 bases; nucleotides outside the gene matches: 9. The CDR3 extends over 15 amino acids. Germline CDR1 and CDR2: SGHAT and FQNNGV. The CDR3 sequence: CASSRTGTGFYEQYF. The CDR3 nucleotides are TGTGCCAGCAGCCGGACCGGGACAGGCTTCTACGAGCAGTACTTC.

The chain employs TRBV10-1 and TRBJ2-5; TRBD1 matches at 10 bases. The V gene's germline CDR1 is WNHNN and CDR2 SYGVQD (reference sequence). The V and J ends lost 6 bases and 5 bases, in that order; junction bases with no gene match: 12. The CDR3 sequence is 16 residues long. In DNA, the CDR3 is TGCGCCAGCAGGTACAGACAGGGGGCGCACCGGGAGACCCAGTACTTC. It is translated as CASRYRQGAHRETQYF.

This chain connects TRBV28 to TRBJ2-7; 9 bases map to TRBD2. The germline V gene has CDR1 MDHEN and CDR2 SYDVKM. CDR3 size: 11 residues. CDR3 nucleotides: TGTGCGAGCGGGGGGACCTACGAGCAGTACTTC. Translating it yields CASGGTYEQYF.

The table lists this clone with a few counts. The CDR3 nucleotides read TGTGCCAGCAGCTTGGACCTGACTAGGGATTCACCCCTCCACTTT. As protein: CASSLDLTRDSPLHF. The chain recombines TRBV5-5 with TRBJ1-6; D gene uncertain. The germline V and J ends were trimmed by 0 bases and 8 bases, with 12 bases remaining between them. CDR1 and CDR2 from the germline V gene are SGHKS and YYEKEE (reference sequence). The CDR3 spans 15 residues.

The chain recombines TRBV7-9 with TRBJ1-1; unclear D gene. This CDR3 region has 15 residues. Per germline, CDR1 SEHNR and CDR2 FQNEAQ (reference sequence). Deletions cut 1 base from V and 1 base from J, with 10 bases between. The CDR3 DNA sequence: TGTGCCAGCAGCTTAGTCGGCAGGTCGAACACTGAAGCTTTCTTT. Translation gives CASSLVGRSNTEAFF.

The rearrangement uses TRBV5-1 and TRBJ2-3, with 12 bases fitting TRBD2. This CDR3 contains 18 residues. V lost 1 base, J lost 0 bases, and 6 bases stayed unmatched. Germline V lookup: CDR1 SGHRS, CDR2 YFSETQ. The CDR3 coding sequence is TGCGCCAGCAGCTTGAAGTCTAGCGGGAGGGGTAGCACAGATACGCAGTATTTT. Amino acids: CASSLKSSGRGSTDTQYF.

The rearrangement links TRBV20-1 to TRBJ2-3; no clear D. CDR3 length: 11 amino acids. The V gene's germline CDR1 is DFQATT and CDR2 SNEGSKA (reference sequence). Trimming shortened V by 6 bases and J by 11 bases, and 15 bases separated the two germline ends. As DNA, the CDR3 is TGCAGTGCCTTTCTTTCAGCCGGGCAGTATTTT. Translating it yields CSAFLSAGQYF.

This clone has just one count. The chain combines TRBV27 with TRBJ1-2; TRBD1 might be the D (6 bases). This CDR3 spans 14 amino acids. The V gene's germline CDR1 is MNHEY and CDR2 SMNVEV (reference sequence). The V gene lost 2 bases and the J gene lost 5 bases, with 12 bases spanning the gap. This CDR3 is CASSLQITGYGYTF. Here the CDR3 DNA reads TGTGCCAGCAGTTTACAAATCACAGGGTATGGCTACACCTTC.

The CDR3 DNA reads as TGTGCCACCTATGACAGGGGGAGTTCTGGGGCCAACGTCCTGACTTTC. This translates into CATYDRGSSGANVLTF. The chain joins TRBV15 to TRBJ2-6; 9 bases match TRBD1. Germline CDR1 LNHNV, CDR2 YYDKDF (reference sequence). V was pared by 8 bases and J by 1 base, with 6 bases of the junction left unmatched. This CDR3 is 16 amino acids long.

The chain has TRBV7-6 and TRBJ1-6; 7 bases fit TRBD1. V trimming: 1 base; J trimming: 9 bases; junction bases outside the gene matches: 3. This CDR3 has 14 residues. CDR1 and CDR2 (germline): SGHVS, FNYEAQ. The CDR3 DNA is TGTGCCAGCAGCTTAGACAGGGGAGGTTCACCCCTCCACTTT. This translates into CASSLDRGGSPLHF.

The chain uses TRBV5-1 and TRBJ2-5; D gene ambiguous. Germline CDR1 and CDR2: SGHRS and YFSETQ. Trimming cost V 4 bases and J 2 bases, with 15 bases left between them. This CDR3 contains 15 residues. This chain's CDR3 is CASSDLGLGQETQYF. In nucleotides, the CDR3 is TGCGCCAGCAGCGACCTCGGCCTTGGGCAAGAGACCCAGTACTTC.

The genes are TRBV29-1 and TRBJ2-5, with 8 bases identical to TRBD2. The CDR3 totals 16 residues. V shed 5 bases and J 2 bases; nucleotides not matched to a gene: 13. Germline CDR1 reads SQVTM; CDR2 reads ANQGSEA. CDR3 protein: CSVSELAGWDQETQYF. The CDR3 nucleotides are TGCAGCGTTTCTGAGCTAGCGGGTTGGGATCAAGAGACCCAGTACTTC.

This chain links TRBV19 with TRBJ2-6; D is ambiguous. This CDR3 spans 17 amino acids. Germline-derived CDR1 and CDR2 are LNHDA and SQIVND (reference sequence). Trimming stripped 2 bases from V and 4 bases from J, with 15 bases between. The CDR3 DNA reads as TGTGCCAGTAGTATACAAAAAGAGAGAACCGGGGCCAACGTCCTGACTTTC. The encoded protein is CASSIQKERTGANVLTF.

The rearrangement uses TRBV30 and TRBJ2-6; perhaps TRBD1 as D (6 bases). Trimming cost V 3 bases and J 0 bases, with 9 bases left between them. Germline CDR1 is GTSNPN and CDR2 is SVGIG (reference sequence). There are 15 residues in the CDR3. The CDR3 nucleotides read TGTGCCTGGAGCAGCAGGGGCTCTGGGGCCAACGTCCTGACTTTC. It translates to CAWSSRGSGANVLTF.

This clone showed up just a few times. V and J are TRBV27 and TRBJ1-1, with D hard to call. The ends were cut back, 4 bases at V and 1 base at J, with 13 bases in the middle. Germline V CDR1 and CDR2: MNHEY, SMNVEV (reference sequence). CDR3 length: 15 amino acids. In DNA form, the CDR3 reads TGTGCCAGCAGTTACTTTGGGCAGACGAACACTGAAGCTTTCTTT. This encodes CASSYFGQTNTEAFF.

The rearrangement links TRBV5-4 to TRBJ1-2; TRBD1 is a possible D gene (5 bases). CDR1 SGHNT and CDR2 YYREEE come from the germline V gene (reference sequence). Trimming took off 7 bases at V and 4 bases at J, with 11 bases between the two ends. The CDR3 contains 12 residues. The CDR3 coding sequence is TGTGCCAGCGGGAGGGGCATCTATGGCTACACCTTC. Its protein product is CASGRGIYGYTF.

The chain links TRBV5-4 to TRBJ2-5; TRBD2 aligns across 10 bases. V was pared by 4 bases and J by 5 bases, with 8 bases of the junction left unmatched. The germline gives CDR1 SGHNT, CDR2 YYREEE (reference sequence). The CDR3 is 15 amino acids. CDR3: CASSPLAGEGETQYF. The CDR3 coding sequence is TGTGCCAGCAGCCCCCTAGCGGGAGAAGGGGAGACCCAGTACTTC.

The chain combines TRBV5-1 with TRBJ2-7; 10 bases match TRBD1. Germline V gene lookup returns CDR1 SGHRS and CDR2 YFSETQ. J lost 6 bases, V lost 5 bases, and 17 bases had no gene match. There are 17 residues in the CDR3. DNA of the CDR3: TGCGCCAGCAGATACGGTCTTGGGGGGACAGGGGCTCCCGAGCAGTACTTC. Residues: CASRYGLGGTGAPEQYF.

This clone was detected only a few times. This chain's CDR3 is CASSTARVGNTEAFF. The CDR3 coding sequence is TGCGCCAGCAGCACCGCCCGAGTCGGGAACACTGAAGCTTTCTTT. The V and J genes are TRBV5-1 and TRBJ1-1; D gene uncertain. CDR3 length: 15 amino acids. The V gene's germline CDR1 is SGHRS and CDR2 YFSETQ. V lost 4 bases to trimming and J lost 1 base, with 14 bases between them.

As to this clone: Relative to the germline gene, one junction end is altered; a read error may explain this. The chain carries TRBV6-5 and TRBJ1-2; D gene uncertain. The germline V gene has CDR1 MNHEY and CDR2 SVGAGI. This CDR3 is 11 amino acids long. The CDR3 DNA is TGCCCCGTCGTTTCCTTAGTCGGCTACACCTTC. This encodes CPVVSLVGYTF.